One and the same sample provided the 15 T cell receptor beta chains below, sequenced in a study of cytomegalovirus exposure and HLA in healthy donors. 13 Jbeta primers and 60 Vbeta primers were used for the PCR. Profiled with immunoSEQ multiplex PCR; TCRdb holds only in-frame clones, not every one. There are about 180,000 clones in the sample; 85% occur only once, and 1% lies in the top ten. The material sequenced was PBMCs. These receptors were obtained from a boy younger than 10 in good health and CMV-seronegative.

This clone was observed a handful of times. The genes are TRBV19 and TRBJ1-1; D gene unclear. Germline values: CDR1 LNHDA, CDR2 SQIVND (reference sequence). This CDR3 contains 11 residues. V lost 4 bases to trimming and J lost 4 bases, with 4 bases between them. The CDR3 nucleotides are TGTGCCAGTAGTACGGGCACTGAAGCTTTCTTT. Protein product: CASSTGTEAFF.

The J gene is TRBJ2-1, the V gene TRBV6-4, with 8 bases fitting TRBD2. This CDR3 contains 16 residues. Germline-derived CDR1 and CDR2 are MRHNA and SNTAGT. J gave up 8 bases and V 0 bases, and 9 bases lay outside the gene matches. The CDR3 loop reads CASSDSVLAVTHEQFF. Here the CDR3 DNA reads TGTGCCAGCAGTGACTCGGTACTAGCGGTAACCCATGAGCAGTTCTTC.

This clone was picked up a small number of times. The V call is TRBV5-6, the J call TRBJ2-5, with 11 bases that match TRBD1. The end of the DNA is better explained by TRBJ2-7, so the J call may be wrong. From germline, CDR1 is SGHDT and CDR2 YYEEEE. This CDR3 comprises 14 residues. The CDR3 nucleotides read TGTGCCAGCAGGCTGGGACAGGGGGTAGGCGAGCAGTACTTC. This codes for CASRLGQGVGEQYF.

The table lists this clone with a count of one. The chain has TRBV5-1 and TRBJ2-7; tentative D call: TRBD1 (6 bases). V lost 4 bases, J lost 4 bases, and 12 bases lay in between. CDR3 length: 13 residues. The germline gives CDR1 SGHRS, CDR2 YFSETQ. As DNA, the CDR3 is TGCGCCAGCAGCCCGGACAGCGTTTACGAGCAGTACTTC. As protein: CASSPDSVYEQYF.

The chain combines TRBV5-1 with TRBJ1-6; 7 nucleotides line up with TRBD1. CDR3 length: 13 amino acids. Germline CDR1 SGHRS, CDR2 YFSETQ. V lost 4 bases to trimming and J lost 8 bases; unmatched junction nucleotides: 3. DNA for the CDR3: TGCGCCAGCAGCATCGACAGGGATTCACCCCTCCACTTT. Translating gives CASSIDRDSPLHF.

The chain carries TRBV27 and TRBJ2-5; D ambiguous. Per the germline V gene, CDR1 is MNHEY and CDR2 is SMNVEV (reference sequence). This CDR3 comprises 13 residues. The ends were cut back, 9 bases at V and 0 bases at J, with 11 bases in the middle. The CDR3 protein is CASRSSYQETQYF. The CDR3 DNA sequence: TGTGCCAGTCGATCGAGTTACCAAGAGACCCAGTACTTC.

This clone was seen once. The rearrangement links TRBV11-2 to TRBJ2-7; possibly TRBD2 for D (6 bases). The V end was cut by 1 base, the J end by 6 bases, with 7 bases between. The CDR3 totals 12 residues. CDR1 is SGHAT and CDR2 is FQNNGV in the germline V gene. CDR3: CASSLGGVEQYV. The CDR3 coding sequence is TGTGCCAGCAGCTTAGGGGGGGTCGAGCAGTACGTC.

This chain uses TRBV2 with TRBJ2-3, with D possibly matching TRBD2 (7 bases). The CDR3 runs to 16 residues. V lost 6 bases to trimming and J lost 4 bases, with 20 bases between them. The V gene's germline CDR1 is SNHLY and CDR2 FYNNEI. The CDR3 reads CASREGGLAYPDTQYF. In DNA form, the CDR3 reads TGTGCCAGCAGGGAGGGGGGGCTAGCCTACCCAGATACGCAGTATTTT.

V is TRBV15 and J is TRBJ2-3; the match to TRBD2 covers 11 bases. This CDR3 spans 18 amino acids. The germline V gene encodes CDR1 LNHNV and CDR2 YYDKDF (reference sequence). The trim removed 5 bases at V and 0 bases at J, leaving 10 bases unmatched. CDR3 nucleotides: TGTGCCACCAGCTCGAGCGGGACTAGCGGAACTAGCACAGATACGCAGTATTTT. As protein: CATSSSGTSGTSTDTQYF.

This clone came up once. The V gene is TRBV29-1, the J gene TRBJ1-1; D possibly corresponds to TRBD1 (6 bases). V lost 0 bases and J 1 base, leaving 18 bases between the germline ends. CDR3 size: 17 residues. Germline V lookup: CDR1 SQVTM, CDR2 ANQGSEA. This chain's CDR3 is CSVEEDWQGPSNTEAFF. The CDR3 DNA is TGCAGCGTTGAAGAAGATTGGCAGGGGCCTTCGAACACTGAAGCTTTCTTT. Full variable domain (rest looked up from reference TRBV29-1 and TRBJ1-1): SAVISQKPSRDICQRGTSLTIQCQVDSQVTMMFWYRQQPGQSLTLIATANQGSEATYESGFVIDKFPISRPNLTFSTLTVSNMSPEDSSIYLCSVEEDWQGPSNTEAFFGQGTRLTVV.

V and J are TRBV20-1 and TRBJ2-5; no clear D gene. This CDR3 has 11 amino acids. Germline V gives CDR1 DFQATT, CDR2 SNEGSKA (reference sequence). V was trimmed by 6 bases and J by 5 bases, leaving 10 bases between them. CDR3 residues: CSAQSVETQYF. The CDR3 bases are TGCAGTGCCCAGTCCGTGGAGACCCAGTACTTC.

The J gene is TRBJ1-2, the V gene TRBV2; D is ambiguous. Trimming removed 7 bases at V and 8 bases at J, with 23 bases between. In germline, CDR1 is SNHLY, CDR2 FYNNEI. The CDR3 has 15 residues. CDR3 amino acids: CASTRNRQVKVGYTF. CDR3 sequence (DNA): TGTGCCAGCACCCGAAACCGACAAGTGAAGGTCGGCTACACCTTC.

V is TRBV7-2 and J is TRBJ2-2, with D perhaps matching TRBD1 (5 bases). The V end lost 4 bases, the J end lost 5 bases, and 11 bases lay between the germline ends. The germline V gene encodes CDR1 SGHTA and CDR2 FQGNSA. The CDR3 sequence is 14 residues long. This CDR3 is CASSSRVRTGELFF. CDR3 nucleotide sequence: TGTGCCAGCAGCTCCAGGGTGAGGACCGGGGAGCTGTTTTTT.

This chain uses TRBV5-6 with TRBJ2-7; TRBD2 matches 7 bases. CDR1 is SGHDT and CDR2 is YYEEEE in the germline V gene. The J segment lost 6 bases and the V segment lost 1 base, leaving 4 bases of the junction unmatched. This CDR3 region has 13 residues. CDR3 sequence reads: CASSLSGGREQYF. The CDR3 coding sequence is TGTGCCAGCAGCTTGTCGGGAGGACGCGAGCAGTACTTC.

This clone was counted a few times. The rearrangement uses TRBV18 and TRBJ1-2; perhaps TRBD1 as D (5 bases). The CDR3 is 14 residues long. V lost 2 bases and J lost 3, with 10 bases in between. Germline values: CDR1 KGHSH, CDR2 LQKENI. CDR3 region: CASSPWQGDYGYTF. The CDR3 DNA reads TGTGCCAGCTCACCATGGCAAGGGGACTATGGCTACACCTTC.